The 18 T cell receptor beta chains given below trace back to one sample, sequenced in a study of blood T cell repertoires in COVID-19. Assay used: immunoSEQ multiplex PCR; TCRdb lists only in-frame clones, some missing. The data show around 70,000 clones, with about 84% seen just once and about a sixth held by the top ten. The sequenced sample consisted of peripheral blood. These receptors came from a human donor in a cohort sampled during active COVID-19.

The chain employs TRBV2 and TRBJ1-1; the D is unclear. The germline CDR1 and CDR2 sequences are SNHLY and FYNNEI. The CDR3 spans 15 residues. Trimming removed 3 bases at V and 6 bases at J, with 17 bases between. The chain's CDR3 is CASSEGSLGRAEAFF. CDR3 DNA: TGTGCCAGCAGTGAGGGGAGTTTGGGGAGGGCTGAAGCTTTCTTT.

The V and J genes are TRBV20-1 and TRBJ2-3, with a weak D call TRBD1 (6 bases). With 7 bases removed from V and 3 bases from J, the gap between germline ends came to 8 bases. The CDR3 length is 11 residues. The germline CDR1 and CDR2 sequences are DFQATT and SNEGSKA (reference sequence). In nucleotides, the CDR3 is TGCAGTGAGCAGGGGACAGATACGCAGTATTTT. Translating it yields CSEQGTDTQYF.

The chain couples TRBV6-1 to TRBJ2-7; perhaps TRBD1 as D (6 bases). The germline V gene encodes CDR1 MNHNS and CDR2 SASEGT. This CDR3 has 12 amino acids. Trimming stripped 1 base from V and 10 bases from J, with 11 bases between. The CDR3 is CASSEEGDVQYF. CDR3 DNA sequence: TGTGCCAGCAGTGAAGAGGGGGACGTTCAGTACTTC.

This clone was counted between two and nine times. The chain couples TRBV5-1 to TRBJ2-7, with 7 bases fitting TRBD1. With V trimmed by 4 bases and J by 2 bases, 18 bases remained unmatched. The CDR3 is 18 residues long. CDR1 is SGHRS and CDR2 is YFSETQ in the germline V gene. The CDR3 loop is CASSIGQAFGVFTYEQYF. Written as DNA, the CDR3 is TGCGCCAGCAGCATAGGACAGGCCTTCGGGGTTTTCACCTACGAGCAGTACTTC.

The CDR3 DNA reads TGTGCCAGCAGCTCCAATAGCGGGGTCTATGGCTACACCTTC. Translation: CASSSNSGVYGYTF. The chain couples TRBV7-8 to TRBJ1-2; D gene unclear. The CDR3 runs to 14 residues. Germline V gene sequence: CDR1 SGHVS, CDR2 FQNEAQ. V was cut by 4 bases and J by 4 bases, with 13 bases left in between.

This clone was detected only a few times. This chain uses TRBV6-2 or TRBV6-3 with TRBJ2-1; 8 positions agree with TRBD2. V trimming: 5 bases; J trimming: 10 bases; junction bases outside the gene matches: 10. Germline assignment: CDR1 MNHEY and CDR2 SVGEGT. The CDR3 totals 14 residues. CDR3 sequence (DNA): TGTGCCAGCAGTACGGGGCGGGAGGTGTGGGAGCAGTTCTTC. Its translation is CASSTGREVWEQFF.

The V call is TRBV19, the J call TRBJ1-5; D unresolved. The CDR3 loop spans 13 amino acids. The V end was cut by 4 bases, the J end by 2 bases, with 6 bases between. Germline CDR1 reads LNHDA; CDR2 reads SQIVND (reference sequence). CDR3 amino acids: CASSREGNQPQHF. DNA of the CDR3: TGTGCCAGTAGTAGGGAGGGCAATCAGCCCCAGCATTTT.

The V and J genes are TRBV5-4 and TRBJ2-3; D perhaps matches TRBD1 (6 bases). Trimming removed 8 bases at V and 2 bases at J, with 12 bases between. The CDR3 has 13 residues. Germline loops: CDR1 SGHNT, CDR2 YYREEE (reference sequence). The CDR3 is CASRQANTDTQYF. The CDR3 DNA is TGTGCCAGTAGACAGGCGAACACAGATACGCAGTATTTT. Supplemented by reference TRBV5-4 and TRBJ2-3, the full variable domain reads ETGVTQSPTHLIKTRGQQVTLRCSSQSGHNTVSWYQQALGQGPQFIFQYYREEENGRGNFPPRFSGLQFPNYSSELNVNALELDDSALYLCASRQANTDTQYFGPGTRLTVL.

The CDR3 sequence: CASSESGGVAEAFF. DNA for the CDR3: TGCGCCAGCAGTGAGTCAGGGGGCGTCGCTGAAGCTTTCTTT. This rearrangement joins TRBV10-1 to TRBJ1-1, with 7 bases that match TRBD1. The CDR3 sequence is 14 residues long. J lost 6 bases, V lost 0 bases, and 4 bases had no gene match. CDR1 is WNHNN, CDR2 SYGVQD, per germline (reference sequence).

The CDR3 here is CASSVSSSRGNEQYF. CDR3 nucleotides: TGTGCCAGCAGCGTATCCTCTTCTAGGGGAAACGAGCAGTACTTC. The chain has TRBV9 and TRBJ2-7; a weak D match, TRBD1 (5 bases). The ends were cut back, 1 base at V and 5 bases at J, with 16 bases in the middle. Germline V CDR1 and CDR2: SGDLS, YYNGEE. The CDR3 covers 15 residues.

This chain joins TRBV14 and TRBJ1-1, with D perhaps matching TRBD1 (6 bases). CDR1 SGHDN and CDR2 FVKESK come from the germline V gene. V lost 1 base, J lost 3 bases, and 9 bases lay in between. The CDR3 extends over 14 amino acids. CDR3 residues: CASSQGPGDTEAFF. CDR3 in DNA: TGTGCCAGCAGCCAAGGTCCAGGGGACACTGAAGCTTTCTTT. The whole variable domain, filled in from reference TRBV14 and TRBJ1-1, reads EAGVTQFPSHSVIEKGQTVTLRCDPISGHDNLYWYRRVMGKEIKFLLHFVKESKQDESGMPNNRFLAERTGGTYSTLKVQPAELEDSGVYFCASSQGPGDTEAFFGQGTRLTVV.

The chain combines TRBV10-3 with TRBJ2-5; D remains ambiguous. The CDR3 runs to 14 residues. Germline V gene lookup returns CDR1 ENHRY and CDR2 SYGVKD. Deletions cut 2 bases from V and 0 bases from J, with 7 bases between. This CDR3 is CAISEHTDQETQYF. The CDR3 DNA is TGTGCCATCAGTGAGCACACCGACCAAGAGACCCAGTACTTC.

The rearrangement links TRBV5-4 to TRBJ2-7; TRBD1 agrees at 10 bases. This CDR3 spans 14 amino acids. V gave up 4 bases and J gave up 5 bases; unmatched junction bases: 6. The germline CDR1 and CDR2 sequences are SGHNT and YYREEE (reference sequence). CDR3 sequence (DNA): TGTGCCAGCAGCCCGGGACAGGGGTTCGACGAGCAGTACTTC. This sequence encodes CASSPGQGFDEQYF.

The V gene is TRBV28, the J gene TRBJ2-7, with D maybe TRBD1 (5 bases). V lost 2 bases and J 3 bases, leaving 11 bases between the germline ends. This CDR3 comprises 14 residues. Per germline, CDR1 MDHEN and CDR2 SYDVKM. The CDR3 coding sequence is TGTGCCAGCAGTTTAAGGCAGGGAAGCTACGAGCAGTACTTC. It specifies CASSLRQGSYEQYF. The entire variable domain, with the rest obtained from reference TRBV28 and TRBJ2-7, is as follows: DVKVTQSSRYLVKRTGEKVFLECVQDMDHENMFWYRQDPGLGLRLIYFSYDVKMKEKGDIPEGYSVSREKKERFSLILESASTNQTSMYLCASSLRQGSYEQYFGPGTRLTVT.

The J gene is TRBJ2-6, the V gene TRBV27; D gene uncertain. The germline V gene encodes CDR1 MNHEY and CDR2 SMNVEV (reference sequence). This CDR3 is built from 18 residues. Trimming left V 6 bases short and J 0 bases short, with 18 bases between. The CDR3 region is CASSLGPNWASGANVLTF. The CDR3 DNA follows: TGTGCCAGCAGCTTAGGCCCCAACTGGGCCTCTGGGGCCAACGTCCTGACTTTC. The whole variable domain, remainder taken from reference TRBV27 and TRBJ2-6, is EAQVTQNPRYLITVTGKKLTVTCSQNMNHEYMSWYRQDPGLGLRQIYYSMNVEVTDKGDVPEGYKVSRKEKRNFPLILESPSPNQTSLYFCASSLGPNWASGANVLTFGAGSRLTVL.

The chain combines TRBV20-1 with TRBJ2-1; D remains unclear. The CDR3 has 12 residues. V was pared by 3 bases and J by 4 bases, with 7 bases between. Germline assignment: CDR1 DFQATT and CDR2 SNEGSKA (reference sequence). In DNA, the CDR3 is TGCAGTGCTAGTGGTTATTACAATGAGCAGTTCTTC. Its protein is CSASGYYNEQFF.

The chain employs TRBV19 and TRBJ1-1; 11 nucleotides line up with TRBD1. CDR3 length: 16 amino acids. The V gene's germline CDR1 is LNHDA and CDR2 SQIVND (reference sequence). V lost 1 base, J lost 3 bases, and 4 bases stayed unmatched. The CDR3 spells CASSIGPGQGDTEAFF. The CDR3 DNA sequence: TGTGCCAGTAGTATAGGCCCGGGACAGGGGGACACTGAAGCTTTCTTT.

This clone occurred once. The chain combines TRBV3-1 (or the pseudogene TRBV3-2) with TRBJ2-7; TRBD1 matches at 10 bases. Germline V gives CDR1 LGHDT, CDR2 YNNKEL (reference sequence). The CDR3 spans 12 residues. Trimming at V came to 8 bases and at J to 3 bases, leaving 1 base not matched to a gene. CDR3 region: CASRDRGYEQYF. The DNA of the CDR3 is TGTGCCAGCCGGGACAGGGGCTACGAGCAGTACTTC.